The present T cell receptor (beta chain) was sequenced within a study of T cells in localized non-small cell lung cancer. Profiled with immunoSEQ multiplex PCR; TCRdb holds only in-frame clones, not every one. The table lists 45,000 to 60,000 clones, around 87% of them singletons. This clonotype originated in a man aged 35-69 years with stage II lung adenocarcinoma. The sequences come from PBMCs, collected before any cancer treatment.

In nucleotides, the CDR3 is TGTGCCAGCGTACCGGGACAGGGAGGGAATCAGCCCCAGCATTTT. Amino acids: CASVPGQGGNQPQHF. V and J are TRBV7-2 and TRBJ1-5; 9 bases are shared with TRBD1. With V trimmed by 8 bases and J by 4 bases, 9 bases remained unmatched. The CDR3 covers 15 residues. The germline gives CDR1 SGHTA, CDR2 FQGNSA.